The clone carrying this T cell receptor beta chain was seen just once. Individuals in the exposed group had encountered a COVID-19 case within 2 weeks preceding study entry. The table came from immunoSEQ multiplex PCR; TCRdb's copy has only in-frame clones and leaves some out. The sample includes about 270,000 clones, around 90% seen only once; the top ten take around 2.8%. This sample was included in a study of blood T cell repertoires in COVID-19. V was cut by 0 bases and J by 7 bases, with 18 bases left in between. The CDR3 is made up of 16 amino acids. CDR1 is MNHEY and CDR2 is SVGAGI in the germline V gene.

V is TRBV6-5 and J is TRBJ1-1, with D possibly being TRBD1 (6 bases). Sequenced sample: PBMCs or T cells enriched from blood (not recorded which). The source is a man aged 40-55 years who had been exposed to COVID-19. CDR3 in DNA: TGTGCCAGCAGTTACTCGGTCGTGGGGGCGCAGGGTGAAGCTTTCTTT. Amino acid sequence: CASSYSVVGAQGEAFF.